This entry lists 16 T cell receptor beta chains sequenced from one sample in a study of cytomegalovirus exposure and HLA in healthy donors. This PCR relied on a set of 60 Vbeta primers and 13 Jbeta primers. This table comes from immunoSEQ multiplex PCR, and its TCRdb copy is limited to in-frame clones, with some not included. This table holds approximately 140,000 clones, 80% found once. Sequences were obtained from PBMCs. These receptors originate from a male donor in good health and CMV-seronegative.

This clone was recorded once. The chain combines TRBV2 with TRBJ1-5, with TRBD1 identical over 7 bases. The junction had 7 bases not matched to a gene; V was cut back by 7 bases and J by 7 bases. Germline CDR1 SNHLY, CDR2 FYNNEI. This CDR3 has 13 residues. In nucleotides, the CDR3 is TGTGCCAGCACTCGACAGGGTTTACAGCCCCAGCATTTT. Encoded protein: CASTRQGLQPQHF.

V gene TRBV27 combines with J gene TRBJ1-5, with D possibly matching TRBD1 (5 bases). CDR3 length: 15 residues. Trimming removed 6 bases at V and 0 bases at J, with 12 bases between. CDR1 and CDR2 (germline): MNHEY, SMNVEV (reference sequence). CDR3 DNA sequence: TGTGCCAGCAGGGATGGGGACTATAGCAATCAGCCCCAGCATTTT. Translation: CASRDGDYSNQPQHF.

The CDR3 is CASSGSQSGNTEAFF. CDR3 coding DNA: TGTGCCAGCAGTGGATCCCAATCAGGGAACACTGAAGCTTTCTTT. The chain has TRBV25-1 and TRBJ1-1; D call uncertain. Trimming cost V 4 bases and J 1 base, with 13 bases left between them. The length of the CDR3 is 15 residues. The germline V gene has CDR1 MGHDK and CDR2 SYGVNS.

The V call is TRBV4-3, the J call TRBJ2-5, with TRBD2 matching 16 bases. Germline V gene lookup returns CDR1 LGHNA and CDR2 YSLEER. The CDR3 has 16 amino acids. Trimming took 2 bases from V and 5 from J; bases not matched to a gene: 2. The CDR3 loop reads CASSQMGLAGGETQYF. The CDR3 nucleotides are TGCGCCAGCAGCCAAATGGGACTAGCGGGAGGGGAGACCCAGTACTTC.

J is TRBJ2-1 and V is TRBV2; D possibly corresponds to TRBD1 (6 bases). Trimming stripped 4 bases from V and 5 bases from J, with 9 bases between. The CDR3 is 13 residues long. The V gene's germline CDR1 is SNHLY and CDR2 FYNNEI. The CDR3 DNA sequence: TGTGCCAGCAGTGTACCAGGGGACAATGAGCAGTTCTTC. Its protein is CASSVPGDNEQFF.

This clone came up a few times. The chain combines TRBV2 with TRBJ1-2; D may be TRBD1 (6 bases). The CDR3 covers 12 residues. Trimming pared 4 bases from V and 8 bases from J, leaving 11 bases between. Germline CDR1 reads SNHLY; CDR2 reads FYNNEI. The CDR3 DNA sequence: TGTGCCAGCAGTGGAACAGGGCGAGGCTACACCTTC. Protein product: CASSGTGRGYTF. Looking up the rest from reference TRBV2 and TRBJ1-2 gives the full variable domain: EPEVTQTPSHQVTQMGQEVILRCVPISNHLYFYWYRQILGQKVEFLVSFYNNEISEKSEIFDDQFSVERPDGSNFTLKIRSTKLEDSAMYFCASSGTGRGYTFGSGTRLTVV.

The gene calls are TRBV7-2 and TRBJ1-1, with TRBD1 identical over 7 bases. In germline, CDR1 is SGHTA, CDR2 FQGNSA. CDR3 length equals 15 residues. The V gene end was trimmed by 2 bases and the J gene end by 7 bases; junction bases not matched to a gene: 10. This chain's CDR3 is CASSLSVGGRNEAFF. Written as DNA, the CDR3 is TGTGCCAGCAGCTTATCCGTAGGGGGCAGAAATGAAGCTTTCTTT.

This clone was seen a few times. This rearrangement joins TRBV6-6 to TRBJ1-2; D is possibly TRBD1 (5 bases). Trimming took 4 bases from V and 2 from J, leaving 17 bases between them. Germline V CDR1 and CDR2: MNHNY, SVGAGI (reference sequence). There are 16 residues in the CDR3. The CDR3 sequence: CASSSGTGNLNYGYTF. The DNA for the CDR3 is TGTGCCAGCAGTTCCGGAACAGGCAACCTAAACTATGGCTACACCTTC.

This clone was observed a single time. DNA of the CDR3: TGTGCCAGCAGCTTAGCGGTGCCGACGGGGGGAGGGCAGTATTTT. Residues: CASSLAVPTGGGQYF. The chain has TRBV7-9 and TRBJ2-3, with 7 bases identical to TRBD2. The CDR3 extends over 15 amino acids. J was trimmed by 11 bases and V by 0 bases; bases with no gene match: 11. Germline CDR1 SEHNR, CDR2 FQNEAQ (reference sequence).

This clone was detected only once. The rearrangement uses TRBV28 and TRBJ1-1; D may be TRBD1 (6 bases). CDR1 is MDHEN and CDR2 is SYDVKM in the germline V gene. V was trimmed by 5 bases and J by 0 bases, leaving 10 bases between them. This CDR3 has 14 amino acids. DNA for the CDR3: TGTGCCAGCAGTGGGGGGGGCATGAACACTGAAGCTTTCTTT. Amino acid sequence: CASSGGGMNTEAFF.

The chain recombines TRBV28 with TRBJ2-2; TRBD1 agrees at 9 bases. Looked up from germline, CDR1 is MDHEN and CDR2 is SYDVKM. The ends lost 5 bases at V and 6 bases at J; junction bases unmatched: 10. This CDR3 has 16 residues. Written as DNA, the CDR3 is TGTGCCAGCAGTGTCTTGGGACAGGGATCTTCCGGGGAGCTGTTTTTT. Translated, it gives CASSVLGQGSSGELFF.

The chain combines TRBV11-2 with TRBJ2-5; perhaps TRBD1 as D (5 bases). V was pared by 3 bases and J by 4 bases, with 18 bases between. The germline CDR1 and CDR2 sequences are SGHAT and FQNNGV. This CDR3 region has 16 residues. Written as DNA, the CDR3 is TGTGCCAGCAGCTTCGTCTCCTGGGGCATGGGAGAGACCCAGTACTTC. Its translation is CASSFVSWGMGETQYF.

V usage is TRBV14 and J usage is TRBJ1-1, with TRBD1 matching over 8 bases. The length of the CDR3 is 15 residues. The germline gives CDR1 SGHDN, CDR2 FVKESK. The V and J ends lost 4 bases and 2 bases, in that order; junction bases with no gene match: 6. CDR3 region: CASSLFGQGNTEAFF. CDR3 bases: TGTGCCAGCAGCCTATTCGGACAGGGAAACACTGAAGCTTTCTTT.

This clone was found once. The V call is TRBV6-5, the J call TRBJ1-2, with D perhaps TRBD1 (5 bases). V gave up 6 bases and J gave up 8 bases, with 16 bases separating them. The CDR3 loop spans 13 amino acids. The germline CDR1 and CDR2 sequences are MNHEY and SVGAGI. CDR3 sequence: CASRRAGGRGYTF. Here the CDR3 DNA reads TGTGCCAGCAGGCGAGCGGGGGGGAGGGGCTACACCTTC.

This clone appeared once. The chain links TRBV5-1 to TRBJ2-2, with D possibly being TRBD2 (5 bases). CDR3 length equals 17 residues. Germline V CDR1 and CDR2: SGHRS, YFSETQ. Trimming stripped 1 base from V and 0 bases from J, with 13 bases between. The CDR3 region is CASSLYVSGTNTGELFF. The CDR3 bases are TGCGCCAGCAGCTTGTATGTGAGCGGAACGAACACCGGGGAGCTGTTTTTT.

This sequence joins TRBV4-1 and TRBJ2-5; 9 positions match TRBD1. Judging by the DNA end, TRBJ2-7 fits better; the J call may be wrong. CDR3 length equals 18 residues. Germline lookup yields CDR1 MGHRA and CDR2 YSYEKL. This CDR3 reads CASSQDSLGQGRTYEQYF. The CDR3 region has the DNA TGCGCCAGCAGCCAAGACAGCTTAGGACAGGGGAGGACGTACGAGCAGTACTTC.